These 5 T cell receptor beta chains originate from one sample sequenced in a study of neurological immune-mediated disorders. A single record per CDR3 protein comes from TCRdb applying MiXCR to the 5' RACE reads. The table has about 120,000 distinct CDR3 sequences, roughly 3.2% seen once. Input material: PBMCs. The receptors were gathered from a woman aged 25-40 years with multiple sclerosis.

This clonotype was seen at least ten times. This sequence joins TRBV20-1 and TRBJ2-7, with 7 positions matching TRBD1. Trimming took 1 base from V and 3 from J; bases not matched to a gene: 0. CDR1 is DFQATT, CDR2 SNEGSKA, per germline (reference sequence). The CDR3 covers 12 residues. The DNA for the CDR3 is TGCAGTGCTAGAGGGGACAGCTACGAGCAGTACTTC. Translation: CSARGDSYEQYF.

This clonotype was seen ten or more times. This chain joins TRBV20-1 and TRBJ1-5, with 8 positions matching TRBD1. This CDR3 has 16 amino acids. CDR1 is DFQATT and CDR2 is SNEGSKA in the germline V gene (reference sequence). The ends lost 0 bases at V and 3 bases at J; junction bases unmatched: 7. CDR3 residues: CSAREGRGLSNQPQHF. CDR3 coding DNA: TGCAGTGCTAGAGAGGGCAGGGGGCTCTCCAATCAGCCCCAGCATTTT.

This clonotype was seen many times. CDR3 DNA: TGTGCCACCAGCATCGGGTCTCGGACTCCTGGCACCGGGGAGCTGTTTTTT. It specifies CATSIGSRTPGTGELFF. The rearrangement joins TRBV15 to TRBJ2-2; D possibly corresponds to TRBD2 (5 bases). CDR3 length equals 17 residues. Germline assignment: CDR1 LNHNV and CDR2 YYDKDF (reference sequence). The V gene lost 4 bases and the J gene lost 4 bases, with 19 bases spanning the gap. Full variable domain (rest looked up from reference TRBV15 and TRBJ2-2): DAMVIQNPRYQVTQFGKPVTLSCSQTLNHNVMYWYQQKSSQAPKLLFHYYDKDFNNEADTPDNFQSRRPNTSFCFLDIRSPGLGDTAMYLCATSIGSRTPGTGELFFGEGSRLTVL.

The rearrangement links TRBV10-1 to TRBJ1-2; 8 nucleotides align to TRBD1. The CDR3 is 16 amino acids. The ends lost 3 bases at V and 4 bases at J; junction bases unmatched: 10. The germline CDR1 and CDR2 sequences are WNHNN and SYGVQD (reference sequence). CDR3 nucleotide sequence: TGCGCCAGCAGTGAACGAATAGGGACAGGACCCTATGGCTACACCTTC. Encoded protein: CASSERIGTGPYGYTF.

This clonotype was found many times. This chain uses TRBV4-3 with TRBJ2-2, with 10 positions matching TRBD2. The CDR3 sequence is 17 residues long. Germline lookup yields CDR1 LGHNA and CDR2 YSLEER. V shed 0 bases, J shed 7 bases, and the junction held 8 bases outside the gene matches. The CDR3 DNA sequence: TGCGCCAGCAGCCAAGATTGGGCTAGCGGGAGTGGCGGGGAGCTGTTTTTT. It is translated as CASSQDWASGSGGELFF.